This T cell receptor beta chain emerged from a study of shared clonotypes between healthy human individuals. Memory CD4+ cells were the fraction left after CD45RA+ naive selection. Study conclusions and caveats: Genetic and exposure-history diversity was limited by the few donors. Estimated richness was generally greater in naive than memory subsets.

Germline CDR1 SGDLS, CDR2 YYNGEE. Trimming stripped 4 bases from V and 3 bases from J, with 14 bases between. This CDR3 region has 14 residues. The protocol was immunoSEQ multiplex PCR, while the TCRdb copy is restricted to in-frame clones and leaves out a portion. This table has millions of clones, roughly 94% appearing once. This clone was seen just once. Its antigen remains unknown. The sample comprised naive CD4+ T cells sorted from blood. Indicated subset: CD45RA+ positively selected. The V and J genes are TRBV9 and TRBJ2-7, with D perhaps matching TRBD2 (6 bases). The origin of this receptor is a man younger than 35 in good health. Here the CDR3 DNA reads TGTGCCAGCAGCCCTGGAGGGACGGTCTACGAGCAGTACTTC. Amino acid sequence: CASSPGGTVYEQYF.